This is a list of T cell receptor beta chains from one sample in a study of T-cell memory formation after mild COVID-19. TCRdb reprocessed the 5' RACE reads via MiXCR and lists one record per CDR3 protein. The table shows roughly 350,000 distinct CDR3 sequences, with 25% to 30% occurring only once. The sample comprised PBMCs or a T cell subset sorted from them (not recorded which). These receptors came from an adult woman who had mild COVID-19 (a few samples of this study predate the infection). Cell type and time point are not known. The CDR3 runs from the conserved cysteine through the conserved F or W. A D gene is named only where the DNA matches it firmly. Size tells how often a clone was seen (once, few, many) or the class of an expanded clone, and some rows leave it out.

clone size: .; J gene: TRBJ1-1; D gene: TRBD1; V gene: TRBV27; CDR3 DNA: TGTGCCAGCACGACACTCTTCGGACAGGGCATGAACACTGAAGCTTTCTTT; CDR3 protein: CASTTLFGQGMNTEAFF
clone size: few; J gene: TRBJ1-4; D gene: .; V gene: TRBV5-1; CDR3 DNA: TGCGCCAGCAGCGGAGGTGCGACAAATGAAAAACTGTTTTTT; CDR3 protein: CASSGGATNEKLFF
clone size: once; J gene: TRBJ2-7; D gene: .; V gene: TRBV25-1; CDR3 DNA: TGTGCCAGCAGTGCAGGGCCATTCTACGAGCAGTACTTC; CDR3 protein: CASSAGPFYEQYF
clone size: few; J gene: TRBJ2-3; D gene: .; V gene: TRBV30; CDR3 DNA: TGTGCCTGGAGTCCTAGGGGGTTAGTAACAGATACGCAGTATTTT; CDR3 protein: CAWSPRGLVTDTQYF
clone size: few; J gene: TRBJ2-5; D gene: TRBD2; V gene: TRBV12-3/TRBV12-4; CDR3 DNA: TGTGCCAGCAGTTTCGGGGGGGGGAGAGAGACCCAGTACTTC; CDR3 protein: CASSFGGGRETQYF
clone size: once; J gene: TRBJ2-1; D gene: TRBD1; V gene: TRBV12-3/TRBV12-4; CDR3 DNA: TGTGCCAGCGCCCGACAGGGCTCTGGGGAGCAGTTCTTC; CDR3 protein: CASARQGSGEQFF
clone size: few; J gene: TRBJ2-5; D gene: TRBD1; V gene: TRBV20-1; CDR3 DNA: TGCAGTGCTAGGGTTACTGGGACAGGGTGGAGCCAGTACTTC; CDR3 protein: CSARVTGTGWSQYF
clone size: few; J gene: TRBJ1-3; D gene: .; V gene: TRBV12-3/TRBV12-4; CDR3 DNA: TGTGCCAGCAGTTTTGGGGGAAACACCATATATTTT; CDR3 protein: CASSFGGNTIYF
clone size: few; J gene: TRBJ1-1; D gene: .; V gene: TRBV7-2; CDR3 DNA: TGTGCCAGCAGCTCCTCTGGCGGGGCCCGCACTGAAGCTTTCTTT; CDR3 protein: CASSSSGGARTEAFF
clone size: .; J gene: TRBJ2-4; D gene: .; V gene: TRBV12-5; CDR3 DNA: TGTGCTAGTGGCCCTCGCGGAGGGGTTGTAGCCAAAAACATTCAGTACTTC; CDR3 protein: CASGPRGGVVAKNIQYF
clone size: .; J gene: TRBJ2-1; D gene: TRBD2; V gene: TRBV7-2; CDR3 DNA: TGTGCCAGCAGCTTAGCGACTAGCGGACGGGAGCAGTTCTTC; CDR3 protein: CASSLATSGREQFF
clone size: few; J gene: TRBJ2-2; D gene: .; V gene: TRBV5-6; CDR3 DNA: TGTGCCAGCAGCATCATACAGGGTACCGGGGAGCTGTTTTTT; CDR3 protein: CASSIIQGTGELFF
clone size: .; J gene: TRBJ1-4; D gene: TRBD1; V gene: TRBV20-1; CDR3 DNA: TGCAGTGCTAGAGATCTAACAGGGGGCCGGGAAAAACTGTTTTTT; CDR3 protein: CSARDLTGGREKLFF
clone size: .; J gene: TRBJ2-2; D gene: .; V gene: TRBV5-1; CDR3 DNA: TGCGCCAGCAGCTTGTCTGGGTCGAACACCGGGGAGCTGTTTTTT; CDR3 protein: CASSLSGSNTGELFF
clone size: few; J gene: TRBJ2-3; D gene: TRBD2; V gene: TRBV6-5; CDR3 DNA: TGTGCCAGCAGTTTTAGCGGGACCCTCTTTAAGACAGATACGCAGTATTTT; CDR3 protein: CASSFSGTLFKTDTQYF
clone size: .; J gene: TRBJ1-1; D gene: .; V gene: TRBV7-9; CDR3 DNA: TGTGCCAGCAGCTTAGGGACGGGGGGTTGGGACACTGAAGCTTTCTTT; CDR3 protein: CASSLGTGGWDTEAFF
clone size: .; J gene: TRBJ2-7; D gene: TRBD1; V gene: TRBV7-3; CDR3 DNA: TGTGCCAGCAGCAGATCTGCAGAGACAGGGTCCTACGAGCAGTACTTC; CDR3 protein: CASSRSAETGSYEQYF
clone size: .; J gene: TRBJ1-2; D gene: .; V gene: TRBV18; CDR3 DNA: TGTGCCAGCTCACCAACGGCGAACTTGAAGGGCGTGAACTATGGCTACACCTTC; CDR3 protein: CASSPTANLKGVNYGYTF
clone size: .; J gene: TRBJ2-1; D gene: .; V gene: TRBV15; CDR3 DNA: TGTGCCACCAGGAACAGCTACAATGAGCAGTTCTTC; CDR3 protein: CATRNSYNEQFF
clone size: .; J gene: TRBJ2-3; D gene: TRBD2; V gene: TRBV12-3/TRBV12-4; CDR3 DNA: TGTGCCAGCACCGGGCGGGGGGGCCCAGATACGCAGTATTTT; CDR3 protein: CASTGRGGPDTQYF
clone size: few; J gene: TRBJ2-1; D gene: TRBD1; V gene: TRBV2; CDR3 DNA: TGTGCCAGCACGAGGATCGGGGACAGGGGAATTTACAATGAGCAGTTCTTC; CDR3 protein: CASTRIGDRGIYNEQFF
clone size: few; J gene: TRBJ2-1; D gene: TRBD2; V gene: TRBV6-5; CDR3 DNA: TGTGCCAGCAGGGAGCGGGGGGGCCTTGTCTATGAGCAGTTCTTC; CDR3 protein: CASRERGGLVYEQFF
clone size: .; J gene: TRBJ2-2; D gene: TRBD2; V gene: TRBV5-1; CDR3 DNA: TGCGCCAGCAGCTTGGGCCCGGGACTAGCGGGAGCGCACGGGGAGCTGTTTTTT; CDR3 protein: CASSLGPGLAGAHGELFF
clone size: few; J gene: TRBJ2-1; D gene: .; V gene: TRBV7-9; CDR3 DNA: TGTGCCAGCAGCCGACCTGGGGGGTCAGATGAGCAGTTCTTC; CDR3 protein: CASSRPGGSDEQFF
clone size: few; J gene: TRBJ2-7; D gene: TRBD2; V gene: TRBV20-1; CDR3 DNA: TGCAGTGGGCGGGGGGTCGCTTACGAGCAGTACTTC; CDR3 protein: CSGRGVAYEQYF
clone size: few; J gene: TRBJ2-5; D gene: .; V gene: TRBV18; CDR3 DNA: TGTGCCAGCTCACCCAGGGAATTACAAGAGACCCAGTACTTC; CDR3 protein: CASSPRELQETQYF
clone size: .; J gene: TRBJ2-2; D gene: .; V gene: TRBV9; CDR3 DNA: TGTGCCAGCAGCGTGGGACGCGGGGAGCTGTTTTTT; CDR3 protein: CASSVGRGELFF
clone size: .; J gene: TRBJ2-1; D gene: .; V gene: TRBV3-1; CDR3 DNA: TGTGCCAGCAGCTCCAACCGGGCAGGGAGGCTATACAATGAGCAGTTCTTC; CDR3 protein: CASSSNRAGRLYNEQFF
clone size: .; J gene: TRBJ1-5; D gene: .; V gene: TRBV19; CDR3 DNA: TGTGCCAGTACCCCGACCGGGAACCCCAATCAGCCCCAGCATTTT; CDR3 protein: CASTPTGNPNQPQHF
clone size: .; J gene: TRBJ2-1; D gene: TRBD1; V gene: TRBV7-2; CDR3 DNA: TGTGCCAGCAGCTCACGCCGAGGACAGGGGGCCAATGAGCAGTTCTTC; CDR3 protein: CASSSRRGQGANEQFF
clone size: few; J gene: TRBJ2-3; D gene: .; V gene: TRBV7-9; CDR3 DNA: TGTGCCAGCAGCTTACAGGGACCTAGCACAGATACGCAGTATTTT; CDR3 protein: CASSLQGPSTDTQYF
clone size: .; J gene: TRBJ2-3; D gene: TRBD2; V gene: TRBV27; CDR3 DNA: TGTGCCAGCAGCCCCCGGGAGCGGGGGACCACAGATACGCAGTATTTT; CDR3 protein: CASSPRERGTTDTQYF
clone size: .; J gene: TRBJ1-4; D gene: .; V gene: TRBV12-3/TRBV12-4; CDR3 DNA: TGTGCCAGCAGCGTTCCTCAGGGCGGAATTGGAAAACTGTTTTTT; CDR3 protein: CASSVPQGGIGKLFF
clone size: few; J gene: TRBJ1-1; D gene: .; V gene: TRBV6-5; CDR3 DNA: TGTGCCAGCAGCTCCCAGGGGCGCACTGAAGCTTTCTTT; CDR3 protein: CASSSQGRTEAFF
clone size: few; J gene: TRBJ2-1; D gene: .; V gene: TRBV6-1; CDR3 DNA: TGTGCCAGCAGGCCGGGGCTAGGAGAGCAGTTCTTC; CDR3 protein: CASRPGLGEQFF
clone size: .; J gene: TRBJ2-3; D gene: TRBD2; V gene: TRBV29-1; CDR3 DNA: TGCAGCGCTGAGCGGGGGGAATACACAGATACGCAGTATTTT; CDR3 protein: CSAERGEYTDTQYF
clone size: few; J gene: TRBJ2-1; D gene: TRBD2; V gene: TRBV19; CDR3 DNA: TGTGCCAGTAGTATAGTCAAGCGGGAGGTGAATGAGCAGTTCTTC; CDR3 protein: CASSIVKREVNEQFF
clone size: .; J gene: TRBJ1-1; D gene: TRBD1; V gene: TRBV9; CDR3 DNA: TGTGCCAGCAGCGTAGTTCCAGGGGGCAACACTGAAGCTTTCTTT; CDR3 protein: CASSVVPGGNTEAFF
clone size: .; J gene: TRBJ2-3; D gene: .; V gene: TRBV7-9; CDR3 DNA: TGTGCCAGCAGCCCCGGACTTCTTAGCACAGATACGCAGTATTTT; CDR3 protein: CASSPGLLSTDTQYF
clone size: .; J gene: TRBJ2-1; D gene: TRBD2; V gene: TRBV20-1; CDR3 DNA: TGCAGTGCTAGAGTCGGCGGGGGGACCTACAATGAGCAGTTCTTC; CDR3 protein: CSARVGGGTYNEQFF